Below are 26 T cell receptor beta chains sequenced from a single sample in a study of T cell responses to AZD1222 COVID-19 vaccine. Assay: immunoSEQ multiplex PCR; the TCRdb copy retains only in-frame clones and omits some. The repertoire holds 95,000 to 130,000 clones, with approximately 86% as singletons. The input for sequencing was peripheral blood, taken on day 0 of AZD1222 vaccination. The receptor source for this set is an adult in good health.

In this sample, this clone turned up once. This chain connects TRBV9 to TRBJ1-6, with a tentative D call TRBD1 (5 bases). Germline CDR1 is SGDLS and CDR2 is YYNGEE. V was cut by 1 base and J by 13 bases, with 27 bases left in between. CDR3 size: 18 residues. CDR3 in amino acids: CASSVIGGSGTAVVPLHF. DNA for the CDR3: TGTGCCAGCAGCGTAATAGGCGGGTCAGGGACCGCAGTTGTGCCCCTCCACTTT.

This clone was found once. The chain joins TRBV5-6 to TRBJ2-7; D gene ambiguous. The CDR3 length is 15 residues. The V and J ends lost 0 bases and 2 bases respectively, with 12 bases between them. Looked up from germline, CDR1 is SGHDT and CDR2 is YYEEEE. DNA for the CDR3: TGTGCCAGCAGCTTGGGGCAAGTTGTAGCCTACGAGCAGTACTTC. As protein: CASSLGQVVAYEQYF.

V usage is TRBV3-1 (or the pseudogene TRBV3-2) and J usage is TRBJ1-1; no clear D gene. CDR1 is LGHDT and CDR2 is YNNKEL in the germline V gene (reference sequence). This CDR3 comprises 12 residues. Trimming took 4 bases from V and 0 from J, leaving 3 bases between them. The CDR3: CASSRMNTEAFF. The CDR3 DNA reads TGTGCCAGCAGCCGGATGAACACTGAAGCTTTCTTT.

V and J are TRBV21-1 and TRBJ2-5. TRBV21-1 is designated a pseudogene. The CDR3 runs 16 residues. CDR3 coding DNA: TGTGCCAGCAGCAAAGTGGAAAGGAGGGGGGAAGAGACCCAGTACTTC. This codes for CASSKVERRGEETQYF.

The chain uses TRBV6-2 or TRBV6-3 and TRBJ1-2; a possible D gene is TRBD1 (6 bases). This CDR3 region has 14 residues. Trimming left V 0 bases short and J 5 bases short, with 10 bases between. CDR1 is MNHEY and CDR2 is SVGEGT in the germline V gene. The CDR3 bases are TGTGCCAGCAGTTACTCAGGGGGAACGTATGGCTACACCTTC. Translated, it gives CASSYSGGTYGYTF.

This clone appeared once. The chain is built from TRBV7-2 and TRBJ1-2; 7 positions agree with TRBD1. The germline V gene encodes CDR1 SGHTA and CDR2 FQGNSA. The CDR3 runs to 11 residues. The V segment lost 9 bases and the J segment 8 bases; nucleotides outside the gene matches: 6. CDR3 sequence (DNA): TGTGCCAGTAGGACAGGTGTGGGCTACACCTTC. It codes for CASRTGVGYTF.

V gene TRBV6-5 combines with J gene TRBJ1-6; D perhaps matches TRBD1 (6 bases). V shed 7 bases and J shed 0 bases, with 10 bases lying between them. The CDR3 runs 15 residues. Per germline, CDR1 MNHEY and CDR2 SVGAGI. The CDR3 DNA is TGTGCCAGCATCACAGGGAGCTCCTATAATTCACCCCTCCACTTT. Protein: CASITGSSYNSPLHF.

This chain connects TRBV3-1 (or the pseudogene TRBV3-2) to TRBJ2-5, with TRBD2 matching 8 bases. There are 15 residues in the CDR3. With 1 base clipped from V and 2 bases from J, the junction kept 3 bases outside the gene matches. Germline V gives CDR1 LGHDT, CDR2 YNNKEL (reference sequence). The CDR3 here is CASSQGAGVQETQYF. CDR3 DNA sequence: TGTGCCAGCAGCCAAGGAGCGGGGGTACAAGAGACCCAGTACTTC.

The V gene is TRBV7-6, the J gene TRBJ1-3; D is perhaps TRBD1 (6 bases). The germline V gene encodes CDR1 SGHVS and CDR2 FNYEAQ. Trimming removed 5 bases from V and 4 bases from J, with 15 bases in between. This CDR3 region has 15 residues. CDR3 DNA sequence: TGTGCCAGCAGCCACAACCAGGGGACAGGAAACACCATATATTTT. Protein: CASSHNQGTGNTIYF. Full variable domain (rest looked up from reference TRBV7-6 and TRBJ1-3): GAGVSQSPRYKVTKRGQDVALRCDPISGHVSLYWYRQALGQGPEFLTYFNYEAQQDKSGLPNDRFSAERPEGSISTLTIQRTEQRDSAMYRCASSHNQGTGNTIYFGEGSWLTVV.

The rearrangement links TRBV19 to TRBJ2-2, with 10 positions matching TRBD1. In germline, CDR1 is LNHDA, CDR2 SQIVND (reference sequence). V dropped 7 bases and J dropped 4; count of bases not matched to a gene: 12. The CDR3 is made up of 17 amino acids. The CDR3 is CASIGSRGQGRTGELFF. As DNA, the CDR3 is TGTGCCAGTATCGGTTCCAGGGGACAGGGGCGCACCGGGGAGCTGTTTTTT.

CDR3: CASSFTGGQPQHF. Written as DNA, the CDR3 is TGTGCCAGCAGCTTTACAGGGGGCCAGCCCCAGCATTTT. V and J are TRBV7-3 and TRBJ1-5; 9 bases match TRBD1. V lost 3 bases and J lost 7; bases outside the gene matches: 1. The CDR3 has 13 residues. Germline V gene sequence: CDR1 SGHTA, CDR2 FQGTGA.

The chain carries TRBV27 and TRBJ1-6; TRBD1 agrees at 7 bases. There are 16 residues in the CDR3. The V gene end was trimmed by 5 bases and the J gene end by 7 bases; junction bases not matched to a gene: 11. Germline lookup yields CDR1 MNHEY and CDR2 SMNVEV (reference sequence). CDR3 nucleotide sequence: TGTGCCAGCAGTCCGCTCGGGACAGCACTGAATTCACCCCTCCACTTT. Its protein product is CASSPLGTALNSPLHF.

V and J are TRBV2 and TRBJ1-2; TRBD1 matches 9 bases. This CDR3 contains 14 residues. Trimming cost V 6 bases and J 3 bases; bases outside gene matches: 5. Germline V lookup: CDR1 SNHLY, CDR2 FYNNEI. The CDR3 nucleotides read TGTGCCAGCAGCAGGACAGGGGTCGACTATGGCTACACCTTC. Protein product: CASSRTGVDYGYTF.

This clone is categorized as hyperexpanded. V is TRBV2 and J is TRBJ1-5; D not resolved. Germline assignment: CDR1 SNHLY and CDR2 FYNNEI. The length of the CDR3 is 15 residues. With 5 bases removed from V and 6 bases from J, the gap between germline ends came to 17 bases. The CDR3 sequence is CASSRDQTGGQPQHF. CDR3 nucleotide sequence: TGTGCCAGCAGTCGCGACCAGACCGGAGGTCAGCCCCAGCATTTT.

V usage is TRBV4-1 and J usage is TRBJ2-7, with 10 bases that match TRBD1. The CDR3 length is 19 residues. The ends lost 4 bases at V and 7 bases at J; junction bases unmatched: 22. Germline CDR1 is MGHRA and CDR2 is YSYEKL. This CDR3 is CASSRTTGGYPGSYVEQYF. The CDR3 DNA is TGCGCCAGCAGCCGCACGACAGGGGGCTACCCGGGGTCCTACGTTGAGCAGTACTTC.

This chain connects TRBV5-6 to TRBJ1-3; D may be TRBD1 (6 bases). Germline lookup yields CDR1 SGHDT and CDR2 YYEEEE. This CDR3 contains 16 residues. Trimming removed 3 bases at V and 0 bases at J, with 13 bases between. The DNA for the CDR3 is TGTGCCAGCAGCTCCATACAGGGCTTCTCTGGAAACACCATATATTTT. This translates into CASSSIQGFSGNTIYF.

This clone was counted between two and nine times. At one boundary the junction diverges from the germline segment, which might be a read error. V is TRBV12-5 and J is TRBJ1-5, with D maybe TRBD1 (5 bases). There are 14 residues in the CDR3. CDR1 and CDR2 (germline): LGHNT, FRNRAP. The DNA of the CDR3 is TGTGCTAGTGCTTTGGGGGGAAGCAATCAGCCCCAGCATTTT. Its protein is CASALGGSNQPQHF.

This rearrangement joins TRBV19 to TRBJ2-7, with TRBD1 matching over 9 bases. The V and J ends lost 4 bases and 2 bases, in that order; junction bases with no gene match: 6. Germline values: CDR1 LNHDA, CDR2 SQIVND (reference sequence). The CDR3 totals 15 residues. CDR3 coding DNA: TGTGCCAGTAGTACGGGACAGGGAGGCGCCTACGAGCAGTACTTC. Its protein is CASSTGQGGAYEQYF.

The chain couples TRBV7-2 to TRBJ2-7, with 7 bases that match TRBD1. The CDR3 contains 15 residues. V was pared by 5 bases and J by 6 bases, with 13 bases of the junction left unmatched. Germline V gene sequence: CDR1 SGHTA, CDR2 FQGNSA. The CDR3 here is CASSQKQGLGREQYF. CDR3 nucleotides: TGTGCCAGCAGCCAGAAACAGGGGTTAGGGCGCGAGCAGTACTTC.

This chain connects TRBV6-5 to TRBJ2-7; TRBD1 might be the D (6 bases). V lost 3 bases, J lost 1 base, and 16 bases lay in between. The germline gives CDR1 MNHEY, CDR2 SVGAGI. This CDR3 is built from 16 residues. The CDR3 is CASSYSLSGQSYEQYF. CDR3 DNA: TGTGCCAGCAGTTATTCCCTATCCGGACAGTCCTACGAGCAGTACTTC.

The rearrangement uses TRBV2 and TRBJ1-4; 9 nucleotides line up with TRBD1. V lost 6 bases to trimming and J lost 8 bases; unmatched junction nucleotides: 4. The CDR3 runs to 13 residues. From germline, CDR1 is SNHLY and CDR2 FYNNEI. CDR3 nucleotides: TGTGCCAGCAGGGACAGGGGACGGGAAAAACTGTTTTTT. Encoded protein: CASRDRGREKLFF.

The rearrangement uses TRBV4-3 and TRBJ2-3, with TRBD2 identical over 11 bases. In germline, CDR1 is LGHNA, CDR2 YSLEER. The V gene end was trimmed by 4 bases and the J gene end by 1 base; junction bases not matched to a gene: 7. The CDR3 runs 17 residues. The CDR3 DNA is TGCGCCAGCAGCCGGACACTAGCGGGGGACGGCACAGATACGCAGTATTTT. It translates to CASSRTLAGDGTDTQYF.

J is TRBJ2-5 and V is TRBV15; possibly TRBD2 for D (5 bases). Germline CDR1 reads LNHNV; CDR2 reads YYDKDF (reference sequence). The germline V and J ends were trimmed by 0 bases and 4 bases, with 9 bases remaining between them. There are 14 residues in the CDR3. The CDR3 DNA reads as TGTGCCACCAGCAGAGACAAGGCGGGAGAGACCCAGTACTTC. Translating gives CATSRDKAGETQYF.

This rearrangement joins TRBV28 to TRBJ2-7; D is perhaps TRBD2 (6 bases). V was pared by 3 bases and J by 5 bases, with 20 bases between. Germline V gives CDR1 MDHEN, CDR2 SYDVKM. CDR3 size: 16 residues. Here the CDR3 DNA reads TGTGCCAGCAGTTTCCCTTGGGAGAGGACTACCCACGAGCAGTACTTC. Translation gives CASSFPWERTTHEQYF.

V is TRBV5-1 and J is TRBJ1-2, with TRBD1 identical over 9 bases. The V gene's germline CDR1 is SGHRS and CDR2 YFSETQ. The CDR3 is made up of 15 amino acids. The J segment lost 0 bases and the V segment lost 6 bases, leaving 6 bases of the junction unmatched. CDR3: CASNYGQGTNYGYTF. In DNA form, the CDR3 reads TGCGCCAGCAACTATGGACAGGGGACTAACTATGGCTACACCTTC.

The chain links TRBV4-1 to TRBJ2-1, with 12 positions matching TRBD2. The V segment lost 5 bases and the J segment 0 bases; nucleotides outside the gene matches: 11. The CDR3 has 19 amino acids. Germline V gene sequence: CDR1 MGHRA, CDR2 YSYEKL. The CDR3 reads CASSSTSGGPRSSYNEQFF. CDR3 bases: TGCGCCAGCAGCTCTACTAGCGGGGGGCCCCGGAGCTCCTACAATGAGCAGTTCTTC.